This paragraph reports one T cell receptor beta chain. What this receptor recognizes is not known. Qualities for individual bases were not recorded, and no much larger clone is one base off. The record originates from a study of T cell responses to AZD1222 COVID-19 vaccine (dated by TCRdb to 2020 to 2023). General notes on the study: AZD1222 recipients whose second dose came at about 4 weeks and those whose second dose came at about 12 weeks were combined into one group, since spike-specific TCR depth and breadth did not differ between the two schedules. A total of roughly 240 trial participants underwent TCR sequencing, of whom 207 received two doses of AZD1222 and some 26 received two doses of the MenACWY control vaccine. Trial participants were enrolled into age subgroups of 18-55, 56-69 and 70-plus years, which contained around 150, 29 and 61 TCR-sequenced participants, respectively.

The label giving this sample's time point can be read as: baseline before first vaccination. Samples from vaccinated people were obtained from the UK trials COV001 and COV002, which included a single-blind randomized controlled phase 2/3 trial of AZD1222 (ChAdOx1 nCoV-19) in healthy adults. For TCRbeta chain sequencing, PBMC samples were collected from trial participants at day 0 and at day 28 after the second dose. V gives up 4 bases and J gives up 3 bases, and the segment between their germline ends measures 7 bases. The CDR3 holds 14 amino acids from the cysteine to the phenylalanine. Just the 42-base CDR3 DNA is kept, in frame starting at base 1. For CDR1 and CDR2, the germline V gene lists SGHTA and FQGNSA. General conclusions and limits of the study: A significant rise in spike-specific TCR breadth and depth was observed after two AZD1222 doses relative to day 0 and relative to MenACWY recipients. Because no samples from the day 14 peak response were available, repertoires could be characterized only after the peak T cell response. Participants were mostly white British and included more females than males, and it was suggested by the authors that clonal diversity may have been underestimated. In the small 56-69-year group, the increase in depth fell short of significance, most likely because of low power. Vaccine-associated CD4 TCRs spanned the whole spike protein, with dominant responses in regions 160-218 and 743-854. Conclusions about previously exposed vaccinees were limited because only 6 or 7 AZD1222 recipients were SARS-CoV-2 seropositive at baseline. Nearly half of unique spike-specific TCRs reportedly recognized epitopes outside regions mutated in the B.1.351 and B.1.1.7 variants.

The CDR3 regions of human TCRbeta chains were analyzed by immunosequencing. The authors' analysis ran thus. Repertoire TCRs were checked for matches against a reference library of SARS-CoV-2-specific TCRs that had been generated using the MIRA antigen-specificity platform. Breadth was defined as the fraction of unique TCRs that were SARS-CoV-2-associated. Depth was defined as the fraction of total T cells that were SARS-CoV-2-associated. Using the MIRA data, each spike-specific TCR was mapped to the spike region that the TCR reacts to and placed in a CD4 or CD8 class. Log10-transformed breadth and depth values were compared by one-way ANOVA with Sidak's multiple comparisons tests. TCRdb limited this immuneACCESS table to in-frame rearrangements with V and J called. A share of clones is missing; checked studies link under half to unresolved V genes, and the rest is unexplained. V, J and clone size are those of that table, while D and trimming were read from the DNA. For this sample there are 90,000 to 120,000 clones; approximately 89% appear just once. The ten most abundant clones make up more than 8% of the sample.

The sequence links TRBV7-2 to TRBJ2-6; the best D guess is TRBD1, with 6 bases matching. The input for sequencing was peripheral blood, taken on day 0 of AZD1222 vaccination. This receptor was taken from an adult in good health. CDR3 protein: CASSSGVGANVLTF. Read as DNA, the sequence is TGTGCCAGCAGCTCAGGGGTTGGGGCCAACGTCCTGACTTTC.